These 31 T cell receptor beta chains originate from one sample sequenced in a study of T cell responses to AZD1222 COVID-19 vaccine. Sequenced by immunoSEQ multiplex PCR; TCRdb stores in-frame clones only, minus some. The table shows about 120,000 clones, with 70% to 90% occurring only once. Sequencing was performed on peripheral blood, taken on day 0 of MenACWY control vaccination. These receptors all stem from an adult in good health.

This chain uses TRBV5-5 with TRBJ2-3; the D is unclear. Trimming took 0 bases from V and 0 from J, leaving 14 bases between them. The CDR3 totals 17 residues. Per the germline V gene, CDR1 is SGHKS and CDR2 is YYEKEE (reference sequence). The CDR3 DNA sequence: TGTGCCAGCAGCTTGGGCTCGACGACGTTGAGCACAGATACGCAGTATTTT. It is translated as CASSLGSTTLSTDTQYF.

The V call is TRBV11-2, the J call TRBJ2-4, with TRBD1 matching 7 bases. The CDR3 totals 12 residues. Germline V gene sequence: CDR1 SGHAT, CDR2 FQNNGV. V lost 4 bases and J lost 10; bases outside the gene matches: 4. This CDR3 reads CASSSYRGIQYF. In nucleotides, the CDR3 is TGTGCCAGCAGCTCTTACAGGGGTATTCAGTACTTC.

A single count supports this clone. CDR3 DNA sequence: TGTGCCAGCTCACCGGCAGGGACGAACACTGAAGCTTTCTTT. Encoded protein: CASSPAGTNTEAFF. The V call is TRBV18, the J call TRBJ1-1; the D gene is possibly TRBD1 (5 bases). The V end was cut by 3 bases, the J end by 1 base, with 9 bases between. This CDR3 comprises 14 residues. The germline CDR1 and CDR2 sequences are KGHSH and LQKENI.

The chain uses TRBV7-3 and TRBJ1-1; D call uncertain. The CDR3 runs to 13 residues. Trimming took off 3 bases at V and 1 base at J, with 6 bases between the two ends. Germline lookup yields CDR1 SGHTA and CDR2 FQGTGA. The CDR3 DNA sequence: TGTGCCAGCAGCTTTCAGAGGAACACTGAAGCTTTCTTT. It codes for CASSFQRNTEAFF.

V usage is TRBV27 and J usage is TRBJ2-5, with 8 bases identical to TRBD1. After removal of 5 bases from V and 4 bases from J, the junction contained 6 bases not matched to a gene. From germline, CDR1 is MNHEY and CDR2 SMNVEV (reference sequence). The CDR3 spans 14 residues. CDR3 sequence reads: CASSPRGLGETQYF. The CDR3 region has the DNA TGTGCCAGCAGTCCCAGGGGGCTGGGAGAGACCCAGTACTTC.

In DNA form, the CDR3 reads TGTGCCAGCAGCTTAGCGGGGACAGGGAATCAGCCCCAGCATTTT. Translation gives CASSLAGTGNQPQHF. The chain has TRBV7-2 and TRBJ1-5, with 9 nucleotides matching TRBD1. The CDR3 extends over 15 amino acids. The junction had 1 base not matched to a gene; V was cut back by 0 bases and J by 4 bases. Per the germline V gene, CDR1 is SGHTA and CDR2 is FQGNSA.

Only a few counts were recorded for this clone. The CDR3 region has the DNA TGTGCCAGCACCTATGGACAGGCCGGTGCGCCCCAGCATTTT. This encodes CASTYGQAGAPQHF. The V gene is TRBV2, the J gene TRBJ1-5; 7 bases are shared with TRBD1. The CDR3 is 14 amino acids. After removal of 7 bases from V and 9 bases from J, the junction contained 12 bases not matched to a gene. The germline CDR1 and CDR2 sequences are SNHLY and FYNNEI.

The chain carries TRBV24-1 and TRBJ2-3, with 9 positions matching TRBD1. Germline assignment: CDR1 KGHDR and CDR2 SFDVKD. The CDR3 covers 19 residues. V dropped 3 bases and J dropped 1; count of bases not matched to a gene: 13. CDR3 in amino acids: CATSDPSGTGFSGTDTQYF. The CDR3 DNA follows: TGTGCCACCAGTGATCCCTCCGGGACAGGGTTTTCGGGCACAGATACGCAGTATTTT.

The chain combines TRBV2 with TRBJ1-2; D is unresolved. Trimming shortened V by 1 base and J by 7 bases, and 13 bases separated the two germline ends. Germline V CDR1 and CDR2: SNHLY, FYNNEI. The CDR3 is 14 residues long. The chain's CDR3 is CASSEVRGGAGYTF. CDR3 coding DNA: TGTGCCAGCAGTGAAGTAAGAGGAGGTGCTGGCTACACCTTC. Together with reference TRBV2 and TRBJ1-2, the CDR3 gives the full variable domain: EPEVTQTPSHQVTQMGQEVILRCVPISNHLYFYWYRQILGQKVEFLVSFYNNEISEKSEIFDDQFSVERPDGSNFTLKIRSTKLEDSAMYFCASSEVRGGAGYTFGSGTRLTVV.

The chain employs TRBV28 and TRBJ1-2; tentatively, D is TRBD1 (6 bases). The CDR3 has 13 residues. Trimming removed 7 bases at V and 8 bases at J, with 17 bases between. Germline V gene data show CDR1 as MDHEN and CDR2 as SYDVKM. CDR3 sequence: CASTLDSLRGYTF. The CDR3 DNA sequence: TGTGCCAGCACCTTGGACAGTTTAAGAGGCTACACCTTC.

The chain joins TRBV15 to TRBJ2-5; D is uncertain. Germline-derived CDR1 and CDR2 are LNHNV and YYDKDF (reference sequence). CDR3 size: 13 residues. V lost 0 bases, J lost 5 bases, and 7 bases lay in between. This CDR3 is CATSRDLGETQYF. In DNA, the CDR3 is TGTGCCACCAGCAGAGATCTGGGGGAGACCCAGTACTTC.

V gene TRBV5-1 combines with J gene TRBJ1-1; D gene uncertain. Looked up from germline, CDR1 is SGHRS and CDR2 is YFSETQ. With 1 base removed from V and 6 bases from J, the gap between germline ends came to 13 bases. This CDR3 contains 14 residues. In DNA, the CDR3 is TGCGCCAGCAGCTTGTTCCTGACTCCTGCTGAAGCTTTCTTT. It yields the protein CASSLFLTPAEAFF.

The chain has TRBV7-2 and TRBJ2-2; D remains unclear. The CDR3 is 13 amino acids. V was pared by 5 bases and J by 6 bases, with 10 bases between. Germline V gives CDR1 SGHTA, CDR2 FQGNSA. The CDR3 spells CASSPPPAGELFF. The CDR3, as DNA: TGTGCCAGCAGCCCTCCCCCGGCCGGGGAGCTGTTTTTT.

The rearrangement links TRBV20-1 to TRBJ1-1; D is unclear. Trimming took 6 bases from V and 3 from J, leaving 8 bases between them. The CDR3 is 11 amino acids. Germline lookup yields CDR1 DFQATT and CDR2 SNEGSKA (reference sequence). The chain's CDR3 is CSAEGDTEAFF. The CDR3 DNA reads as TGCAGTGCGGAGGGTGACACTGAAGCTTTCTTT.

The V call is TRBV5-6, the J call TRBJ1-2, with a weak D call TRBD1 (6 bases). Germline-derived CDR1 and CDR2 are SGHDT and YYEEEE. This CDR3 comprises 13 residues. V lost 1 base to trimming and J lost 8 bases, with 12 bases between them. CDR3 protein: CASSLFTGRGYTF. In DNA form, the CDR3 reads TGTGCCAGCAGCTTGTTTACAGGGAGAGGCTACACCTTC.

The J gene is TRBJ2-2, the V gene TRBV18; maybe TRBD2 (5 bases). Germline V gives CDR1 KGHSH, CDR2 LQKENI. The V end lost 1 base, the J end lost 4 bases, and 19 bases lay between the germline ends. The CDR3 totals 18 residues. In DNA form, the CDR3 reads TGTGCCAGCTCACCACAGGAGAGGAGGAGCCCGGGCACCGGGGAGCTGTTTTTT. Protein: CASSPQERRSPGTGELFF.

The chain uses TRBV6-2 or TRBV6-3 and TRBJ1-5; D is unclear. Germline V gene data show CDR1 as MNHEY and CDR2 as SVGEGT. Trimming shortened V by 5 bases and J by 8 bases, and 10 bases separated the two germline ends. CDR3 length: 12 amino acids. CDR3 DNA sequence: TGTGCCAGCAGTGGAGAGAGGGAGCCCCAGCATTTT. It yields the protein CASSGEREPQHF.

V usage is TRBV28 and J usage is TRBJ1-6, with D tentatively TRBD1 (6 bases). CDR3 size: 16 residues. Trimming removed 5 bases from V and 13 bases from J, with 24 bases in between. Germline V CDR1 and CDR2: MDHEN, SYDVKM. CDR3 sequence reads: CASSPGGPAGVRPLHF. CDR3 DNA: TGTGCCAGCAGTCCCGGGGGCCCGGCGGGCGTGAGGCCCCTCCACTTT.

The chain employs TRBV7-2 and TRBJ2-7; no definite D call. There are 15 residues in the CDR3. V was shortened by 0 bases and J by 7 bases, with 16 bases between the two germline ends. The germline CDR1 and CDR2 sequences are SGHTA and FQGNSA. CDR3 DNA sequence: TGTGCCAGCAGCTTAGCGGTAGCTGCTACGAATGAGCAGTACTTC. This codes for CASSLAVAATNEQYF.

The chain is built from TRBV2 and TRBJ2-7; 8 nucleotides agree with TRBD1. V lost 4 bases and J lost 4; bases outside the gene matches: 3. CDR3 length equals 13 residues. Germline lookup yields CDR1 SNHLY and CDR2 FYNNEI. The DNA of the CDR3 is TGTGCCAGCAGTGCCGACAGGGGATACGAGCAGTACTTC. The encoded protein is CASSADRGYEQYF.

CDR3: CATSMRSGNTIYF. For the CDR3, the DNA is TGTGCCACCTCTATGCGCTCTGGAAACACCATATATTTT. V gene TRBV19 combines with J gene TRBJ1-3, with D hard to call. V dropped 10 bases and J dropped 0 bases, with 10 bases sitting between them. CDR3 length: 13 residues. CDR1 and CDR2 from the germline V gene are LNHDA and SQIVND (reference sequence).

The chain has TRBV5-6 and TRBJ1-3; no reliable D call. Looked up from germline, CDR1 is SGHDT and CDR2 is YYEEEE. CDR3 length equals 15 residues. The germline V and J ends were trimmed by 3 bases and 5 bases, with 15 bases remaining between them. CDR3 coding DNA: TGTGCCAGCAGCTCAGCCACTCGACGTAGAAACACCATATATTTT. It specifies CASSSATRRRNTIYF.

This chain uses TRBV11-2 with TRBJ1-6; D unresolved. Deletions cut 0 bases from V and 9 bases from J, with 15 bases between. Germline CDR1 is SGHAT and CDR2 is FQNNGV. The CDR3 sequence is 16 residues long. The CDR3 sequence is CASSLDPPAWGSPLHF. CDR3 DNA: TGTGCCAGCAGCTTAGACCCCCCAGCCTGGGGTTCACCCCTCCACTTT.

J is TRBJ1-5 and V is TRBV10-1; TRBD1 is a possible D gene (5 bases). V was clipped by 2 bases and J by 0 bases, with 11 bases between them. This CDR3 has 16 amino acids. Germline V gene sequence: CDR1 WNHNN, CDR2 SYGVQD (reference sequence). The CDR3 bases are TGCGCCAGCAGTGAGCGTAGGGGTGATAGCAATCAGCCCCAGCATTTT. It codes for CASSERRGDSNQPQHF.

The chain links TRBV7-2 to TRBJ2-7; TRBD1 matches 10 bases. There are 15 residues in the CDR3. Trimming at V came to 4 bases and at J to 5 bases, leaving 8 bases not matched to a gene. Germline lookup yields CDR1 SGHTA and CDR2 FQGNSA. CDR3 residues: CASSSVPGQGNEQYF. DNA of the CDR3: TGTGCCAGCAGCTCTGTGCCGGGACAGGGGAACGAGCAGTACTTC.

This chain uses TRBV12-3 or TRBV12-4 with TRBJ1-2; 9 bases align to TRBD1. CDR3 length equals 13 residues. V shed 3 bases, J shed 6 bases, and the junction held 2 bases outside the gene matches. The CDR3 protein is CASSFGTGNGYTF. CDR3 sequence (DNA): TGTGCCAGCAGTTTCGGGACAGGGAATGGCTACACCTTC.

V and J are TRBV7-3 and TRBJ2-2; 9 nucleotides match TRBD1. Germline V CDR1 and CDR2: SGHTA, FQGTGA. J was trimmed by 2 bases and V by 4 bases; bases with no gene match: 2. The CDR3 runs 15 residues. The CDR3 DNA reads TGTGCCAGCAGCTACACAGGGGGCAACACCGGGGAGCTGTTTTTT. This encodes CASSYTGGNTGELFF.

V is TRBV5-6 and J is TRBJ1-5, with 8 nucleotides matching TRBD1. Germline CDR1 and CDR2: SGHDT and YYEEEE. This CDR3 is 15 amino acids long. J gave up 3 bases and V 5 bases, and 7 bases lay outside the gene matches. CDR3 sequence (DNA): TGTGCCAGCAGTGTTGGACAGGGTTTCAATCAGCCCCAGCATTTT. Protein product: CASSVGQGFNQPQHF.

The chain couples TRBV28 to TRBJ2-7; possibly TRBD1 for D (6 bases). This CDR3 comprises 12 residues. Trimming cost V 5 bases and J 3 bases, with 8 bases left between them. Germline V gives CDR1 MDHEN, CDR2 SYDVKM. The CDR3 loop is CASSVQGYEQYF. The CDR3 DNA sequence: TGTGCCAGCAGTGTACAGGGCTACGAGCAGTACTTC.

This clone was picked up one time. V usage is TRBV6-1 and J usage is TRBJ2-1, with D perhaps TRBD1 or TRBD2 (7 bases each). V was trimmed by 11 bases and J by 5 bases, leaving 16 bases between them. In germline, CDR1 is MNHNS, CDR2 SASEGT. The CDR3 consists of 13 residues. The CDR3 region has the DNA TGTGCCTCCCAGGGGGGGGCCAACAATGAGCAGTTCTTC. This codes for CASQGGANNEQFF.

V usage is TRBV29-1 and J usage is TRBJ2-1; either TRBD1 or TRBD2 may fit D (5 bases each). Trimming left V 7 bases short and J 9 bases short, with 16 bases between. This CDR3 comprises 12 residues. Germline V gene sequence: CDR1 SQVTM, CDR2 ANQGSEA. In nucleotides, the CDR3 is TGCAGCGCCCAGGGAGAAAAGGTTGAGCAGTTCTTC. This translates into CSAQGEKVEQFF.